Presented here are 3 T cell receptor beta chains from one specimen sequenced in a study of cytomegalovirus exposure and HLA in healthy donors. It was with 60 Vbeta and 13 Jbeta primers that the PCR ran. The method was immunoSEQ multiplex PCR; TCRdb's version includes in-frame clones alone and lacks a portion of them. The sample lists roughly 230,000 clones; 80% to 95% were seen once. The sample consisted of PBMCs. These receptors were obtained from a girl aged 2 to 9 in good health and CMV-seronegative.

The chain recombines TRBV6-6 with TRBJ2-7, with a weak D call TRBD2 (5 bases). The CDR3 extends over 12 amino acids. CDR1 and CDR2 (germline): MNHNY, SVGAGI (reference sequence). V was trimmed by 8 bases and J by 2 bases, leaving 10 bases between them. The CDR3 DNA reads as TGTGCCAGCTTCGCTAGCCCCTACGAGCAGTACTTC. Its protein is CASFASPYEQYF.

The chain's CDR3 is CATGGQGGPGYTF. The CDR3 bases are TGTGCCACTGGGGGACAGGGCGGCCCTGGCTACACCTTC. The rearrangement links TRBV10-3 to TRBJ1-2; 9 bases line up with TRBD1. CDR3 length: 13 residues. The J segment lost 7 bases and the V segment lost 10 bases, leaving 10 bases of the junction unmatched. The germline CDR1 and CDR2 sequences are ENHRY and SYGVKD.

This chain links TRBV10-3 with TRBJ2-1; possible D gene TRBD1, 6 bases. The germline V and J ends were trimmed by 9 bases and 9 bases, with 21 bases remaining between them. The CDR3 consists of 14 residues. CDR1 is ENHRY and CDR2 is SYGVKD in the germline V gene. The CDR3 spells CAIQRTDSLGEQFF. In DNA, the CDR3 is TGTGCCATTCAGAGAACGGACAGTTTGGGTGAGCAGTTCTTC.